The 7 T cell receptor beta chains reported below all come from one sample, sequenced in a study of blood T cell repertoires in COVID-19. Profiling relied on immunoSEQ multiplex PCR, and the TCRdb table lists in-frame clones only, not all of them. Here the sample spans some 150,000 clones, around four fifths being singletons. Sequencing was performed on peripheral blood. These receptor sequences come from a man aged 70-80 years with acute or convalescent COVID-19.

The chain is built from TRBV30 and TRBJ1-4, with a possible D match to TRBD1 (5 bases). The CDR3 has 13 residues. V gave up 5 bases and J gave up 4 bases, with 11 bases separating them. The germline V gene has CDR1 GTSNPN and CDR2 SVGIG (reference sequence). This CDR3 reads CAWAGPINEKLFF. The CDR3 coding sequence is TGTGCCTGGGCGGGACCGATTAATGAAAAACTGTTTTTT. Full variable domain (remainder filled in from reference TRBV30 and TRBJ1-4): SQTIHQWPATLVQPVGSPLSLECTVEGTSNPNLYWYRQAAGRGLQLLFYSVGIGQISSEVPQNLSASRPQDRQFILSSKKLLLSDSGFYLCAWAGPINEKLFFGSGTQLSVL.

The rearrangement uses TRBV19 and TRBJ2-2; 8 positions agree with TRBD2. Germline-derived CDR1 and CDR2 are LNHDA and SQIVND (reference sequence). V lost 3 bases, J lost 6 bases, and 12 bases stayed unmatched. The CDR3 length is 17 residues. CDR3 region: CASSIPLSGTRAGELFF. The CDR3 coding sequence is TGTGCCAGTAGTATTCCCCTTAGCGGGACTCGGGCCGGGGAGCTGTTTTTT.

CDR3 bases: TGTGCCAGTAGTATTTGGGACACCCGGAACTATGGCTACACCTTC. The encoded protein is CASSIWDTRNYGYTF. The chain employs TRBV19 and TRBJ1-2; tentative D call: TRBD1 (6 bases). There are 15 residues in the CDR3. Trimming removed 3 bases at V and 2 bases at J, with 13 bases between. CDR1 is LNHDA, CDR2 SQIVND, per germline (reference sequence).

The V and J genes are TRBV5-6 and TRBJ1-5; a weak D match, TRBD1 (5 bases). Germline loops: CDR1 SGHDT, CDR2 YYEEEE. V lost 0 bases to trimming and J lost 4 bases, with 23 bases between them. CDR3 length equals 19 residues. CDR3 protein: CASSLAGLGVVGGNQPQHF. CDR3 nucleotides: TGTGCCAGCAGCTTGGCCGGACTCGGAGTAGTTGGGGGGAATCAGCCCCAGCATTTT.

V and J are TRBV6-5 and TRBJ1-6, with D unclear. Trimming stripped 2 bases from V and 4 bases from J, with 6 bases between. Per germline, CDR1 MNHEY and CDR2 SVGAGI. This CDR3 is built from 14 residues. This chain's CDR3 is CASSYTGYNSPLHF. The CDR3 coding sequence is TGTGCCAGCAGTTACACGGGATATAATTCACCCCTCCACTTT.

The rearrangement uses TRBV7-6 and TRBJ2-1; D is undetermined. Looked up from germline, CDR1 is SGHVS and CDR2 is FNYEAQ. Trimming took off 3 bases at V and 3 bases at J, with 18 bases between the two ends. This CDR3 contains 17 residues. The CDR3 reads CASSLASPAGGYNEQFF. The DNA for the CDR3 is TGTGCCAGCAGCTTGGCAAGCCCGGCTGGCGGCTACAATGAGCAGTTCTTC.

This rearrangement joins TRBV2 to TRBJ2-1, with D perhaps matching TRBD2 (5 bases). Trimming removed 6 bases at V and 9 bases at J, with 15 bases between. CDR3 size: 13 residues. In germline, CDR1 is SNHLY, CDR2 FYNNEI. This chain's CDR3 is CASREIIAGEQFF. CDR3 nucleotides: TGTGCCAGCAGGGAAATCATTGCGGGTGAGCAGTTCTTC.